The next 10 T cell receptor beta chains were all read from a single sample in a study of post-analysis software for immune sequencing data. Study-wide points: Included in a set of five TRBV segments more frequent in patients than controls were TRBV5-6, TRBV5-1 and TRBV20-1.

Presence of unique molecular identifiers characterized the TCR beta cDNA libraries. In TCRdb, the PCR reads were re-called with MiXCR into one record per CDR3 protein. The profile covers 550,000 to 700,000 distinct CDR3 sequences, with roughly 40% appearing a single time and roughly 1.7% taken by the ten largest. For these TCRs, the target antigens are not known. The sequenced sample consisted of blood. These receptors were obtained from a girl aged 5 to 17 with multiple sclerosis.

This chain connects TRBV7-8 to TRBJ2-5; D possibly corresponds to TRBD2 (5 bases). The CDR3 loop spans 16 amino acids. Germline V gene data show CDR1 as SGHVS and CDR2 as FQNEAQ. V dropped 2 bases and J dropped 4 bases, with 17 bases sitting between them. CDR3 in amino acids: CASSLLSLRVGETQYF. Written as DNA, the CDR3 is TGTGCCAGCAGCTTATTAAGTCTGAGGGTTGGAGAGACCCAGTACTTC.

The chain uses TRBV7-3 and TRBJ2-5; 10 bases align to TRBD2. The germline gives CDR1 SGHTA, CDR2 FQGTGA. V dropped 4 bases and J dropped 12; count of bases not matched to a gene: 5. CDR3 length: 12 amino acids. The CDR3 loop reads CASSSNGLAEYF. CDR3 nucleotides: TGTGCCAGCAGCTCAAACGGACTAGCGGAGTACTTC.

This clonotype occurred once. This chain connects TRBV5-1 to TRBJ2-7, with TRBD1 matching 11 bases. Germline V gene data show CDR1 as SGHRS and CDR2 as YFSETQ. The CDR3 runs 14 residues. Trimming at V came to 6 bases and at J to 8 bases, leaving 10 bases not matched to a gene. The CDR3 spells CASTPGTGGIKQYF. DNA of the CDR3: TGCGCCAGCACCCCCGGGACAGGGGGAATAAAGCAGTACTTC.

The chain carries TRBV5-1 and TRBJ2-3, with no clear D. The CDR3 is made up of 15 amino acids. V was shortened by 4 bases and J by 3 bases, with 15 bases between the two germline ends. Germline-derived CDR1 and CDR2 are SGHRS and YFSETQ. The chain's CDR3 is CASSGTRLGTDTQYF. CDR3 nucleotide sequence: TGCGCCAGCAGCGGAACCCGTCTGGGAACAGATACGCAGTATTTT.

To note about this clonotype: One junction end disagrees with the germline gene, perhaps due to a read error. The chain is built from TRBV12-3 or TRBV12-4 and TRBJ2-5, with 9 nucleotides matching TRBD1. This CDR3 comprises 15 residues. The CDR3 nucleotides are TGTGCCAGCAGCCCGATCCGGACAGGGGTAGACATTCAGTACTTT. Translated: CASSPIRTGVDIQYF.

The genes are TRBV7-9 and TRBJ2-3, with 9 bases that match TRBD1. The germline V gene encodes CDR1 SEHNR and CDR2 FQNEAQ (reference sequence). V shed 5 bases, J shed 8 bases, and the junction held 8 bases outside the gene matches. The CDR3 has 14 amino acids. CDR3 DNA: TGTGCCAGCAGCGTCCCGGGACAGGGTGGTACGCAGTATTTT. Translating it yields CASSVPGQGGTQYF.

The chain joins TRBV7-3 to TRBJ2-5; D not resolved. V lost 2 bases and J lost 0, with 10 bases in between. The CDR3 length is 15 residues. Germline CDR1 SGHTA, CDR2 FQGTGA. CDR3 sequence (DNA): TGTGCCAGCAGCTTAGCAGGCCTGTACCAAGAGACCCAGTACTTC. The encoded protein is CASSLAGLYQETQYF.

The CDR3: CASSQGRTNTGELFF. The CDR3 DNA sequence: TGCGCCAGCAGCCAGGGTAGGACTAACACCGGGGAGCTGTTTTTT. The chain combines TRBV4-1 with TRBJ2-2; possible D gene TRBD2, 5 bases. Germline CDR1 is MGHRA and CDR2 is YSYEKL. Trimming took off 3 bases at V and 2 bases at J, with 10 bases between the two ends. This CDR3 is built from 15 residues.

On this clonotype itself: One junction end disagrees with the germline gene, perhaps due to a read error. The chain has TRBV12-3 or TRBV12-4 and TRBJ2-1; D unclear. The CDR3 is 13 residues long. The CDR3 region has the DNA TGTGCCAGCAGCCCCGAGGAATACAACGAGCAGTTCTTC. Translation: CASSPEEYNEQFF.

The V and J genes are TRBV29-1 and TRBJ2-7, with 9 nucleotides matching TRBD1. The junction had 19 bases not matched to a gene; V was cut back by 6 bases and J by 7 bases. This CDR3 spans 16 amino acids. The germline CDR1 and CDR2 sequences are SQVTM and ANQGSEA. CDR3 coding DNA: TGCAGCGTCCCCAGGCCCGGACAGGGGTTCCCCAATGAGCAGTACTTC. Its translation is CSVPRPGQGFPNEQYF.